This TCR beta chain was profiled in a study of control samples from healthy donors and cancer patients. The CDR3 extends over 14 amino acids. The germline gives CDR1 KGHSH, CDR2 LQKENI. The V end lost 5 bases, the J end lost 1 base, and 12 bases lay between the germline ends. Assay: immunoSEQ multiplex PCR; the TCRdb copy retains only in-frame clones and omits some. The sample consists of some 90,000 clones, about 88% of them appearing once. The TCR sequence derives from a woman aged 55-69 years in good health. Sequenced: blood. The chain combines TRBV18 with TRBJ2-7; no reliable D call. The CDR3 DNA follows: TGTGCCAGCTCATTGACCTCGGAATCCTACGAGCAGTACTTC. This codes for CASSLTSESYEQYF.